These T cell receptor beta chains were read from a single sample in a study of shared clonotypes between healthy human individuals. Sequencing used immunoSEQ multiplex PCR; TCRdb keeps in-frame clones, though not all of them. The data hold roughly 2 million clones, with 90% to 96% observed a single time. The sequenced sample was naive CD4+ T cells sorted from blood. The receptor set was obtained from a man aged 18 to 29 in good health. The CDR3 runs from the conserved cysteine through the conserved F or W. Fields, in order: V gene, J gene, D gene, clone size, CDR3 DNA, CDR3 protein. The D gene is left open where the match is weak. The size entry is marked missing in some rows and otherwise reads once, few, many or a size class.

>TRBV7-5|TRBJ2-1|-|-
TGTGCCAGAAGCTTCAGCGGGAGCTCCTACAATGAGCAGTTCTTC
CARSFSGSSYNEQFF
>TRBV4-3|TRBJ1-2|TRBD1|-
TGCGCCAGCAGCCAGTCACAGGGGGCAATGGATGGCTACACCTTC
CASSQSQGAMDGYTF
>TRBV6-5|TRBJ1-1|-|-
TGTGCCAGCAGCCGAGCAATGAACACTGAAGCTTTCTTT
CASSRAMNTEAFF
>TRBV11-3|TRBJ1-2|-|once
TGTGCCAGCAGCTTAGGATATAGTCAAGCCGGAGGGTTCTATGGCTACACCTTC
CASSLGYSQAGGFYGYTF
>TRBV29-1|TRBJ2-1|TRBD2|-
TGCAGCGTGTTGTGGCGGGGGGGGAACAATGAGCAGTTCTTC
CSVLWRGGNNEQFF
>TRBV9|TRBJ1-3|-|-
TGTGCCAGCAGCGTAGCCCCAGGGGACCCTGGAAACACCATATATTTT
CASSVAPGDPGNTIYF
>TRBV5-4|TRBJ1-6|TRBD1|-
TGTGCCAGCAGCAATACCCCGGGGACAGGGCTCTCACCCCTCCACTTT
CASSNTPGTGLSPLHF
>TRBV4-1|TRBJ1-1|-|-
TGCGCCAGCAGCCCAAACATAATTCTGTTGACTGAAGCTTTCTTT
CASSPNIILLTEAFF
>TRBV5-1|TRBJ2-2|-|-
TGCGCCAGCAGTGCCGGTGGCTGGATCGGGGAGCTGTTTTTT
CASSAGGWIGELFF
>TRBV29-1|TRBJ1-1|-|-
TGCAGCGTGACTCGGGGGCCAGGGAACACTGAAGCTTTCTTT
CSVTRGPGNTEAFF
>TRBV7-9|TRBJ1-4|-|-
TGTGCCAGCAGCTTAGGGGGTGCAGGAGGAAAACTGTTTTTT
CASSLGGAGGKLFF
>TRBV7-2|TRBJ2-2|-|-
TGTGCCAGCAGCTCCCGGGGGTCCGGGGAGCTGTTTTTT
CASSSRGSGELFF
>TRBV5-6|TRBJ1-2|-|-
TGTGCCAGCAGCTTGGTTGCAAGGGGGAATGCCTATGGCTACACCTTC
CASSLVARGNAYGYTF
>TRBV11-2|TRBJ2-5|-|-
TGTGCCAGCAGCTTAGATGGAGGGGCCGGAGAGACCCAGTACTTC
CASSLDGGAGETQYF
>TRBV28|TRBJ1-5|-|-
TGTGCCAGCAGTTTTTCGAGTCAGCCCCAGCATTTT
CASSFSSQPQHF
>TRBV10-2|TRBJ1-6|-|once
TGCGCCAGCAGTGATATCCCGGGCTCCTATAATTCACCCCTCCACTTT
CASSDIPGSYNSPLHF
>TRBV27|TRBJ2-7|-|-
TGTGCCAGCAGTCCCCGGGGAGGAGAGCAGTACTTC
CASSPRGGEQYF
>TRBV7-8|TRBJ2-7|-|-
TGTGCCAGCAGCTTCCGTGGACATTACGAGCAGTACTTC
CASSFRGHYEQYF
>TRBV5-4|TRBJ2-5|TRBD2|-
TGTGCCAGCAGCCCGGCCGGGACTAGCGGGAGCGAGAAGACCCAGTACTTC
CASSPAGTSGSEKTQYF
>TRBV18|TRBJ1-5|-|-
TGTGCCAGCTCACGGGACCAAATCAATCAGCCCCAGCATTTT
CASSRDQINQPQHF
>TRBV9|TRBJ2-7|TRBD1|-
TGTGCCAGCAGCGCCGGGGACAGCTACGAGCAGTACTTC
CASSAGDSYEQYF
>TRBV2|TRBJ1-6|-|few
TGTGCCAGCAGTGCAGGCGCGGTATCACCCCTCCACTTT
CASSAGAVSPLHF
>TRBV19|TRBJ1-2|-|few
TGTGCCAGTAGTCGGCGGGACCGCTATGGCTACACCTTC
CASSRRDRYGYTF
>TRBV7-3|TRBJ2-5|-|-
TGTGCCAGCAGCTTCACAGCACAAGAGACCCAGTACTTC
CASSFTAQETQYF
>TRBV7-8|TRBJ1-4|-|-
TGTGCCAGCAGCCCGGGAGGAGGGGGTGGCGAAAAACTGTTTTTT
CASSPGGGGGEKLFF
>TRBV27|TRBJ1-5|TRBD1|-
TGTGCCAGCAGTTCGACAGGGCAGAATCAGCCCCAGCATTTT
CASSSTGQNQPQHF
>TRBV6-5|TRBJ1-6|-|-
TGTGCCAGCAGTTCGGGCCCCGGGCGGTATAATTCACCCCTCCACTTT
CASSSGPGRYNSPLHF
>TRBV10-3|TRBJ1-6|-|-
TGTGCCACTATGGGTCCAGGGCCTAATTCACCCCTCCACTTT
CATMGPGPNSPLHF
>TRBV15|TRBJ2-3|-|-
TGTGCCACCAGCTCCCGGACAACTCCAGATACGCAGTATTTT
CATSSRTTPDTQYF
>TRBV6-6|TRBJ2-3|TRBD1|-
TGTGCCAGCAGACAGGGGGCCTGGACGCAGTATTTT
CASRQGAWTQYF
>TRBV30|TRBJ1-5|-|-
TGTGCCTGGCAGGGTAGACAGAAAAATCAGCCCCAGCATTTT
CAWQGRQKNQPQHF
>TRBV7-2|TRBJ2-5|TRBD1|-
TGTGCCAGCAGCTTGAGGGACAGGGGGCCAGAGACCCAGTACTTC
CASSLRDRGPETQYF
>TRBV19|TRBJ2-2|-|-
TGTGCCAGTAGTCCTCGCCCCGGGGAGCTGTTTTTT
CASSPRPGELFF
>TRBV13|TRBJ1-1|-|once
TGTGCCAGCAGTCAGAAGCCCGGGGGAGAAGCTTTCTTT
CASSQKPGGEAFF
>TRBV11-2|TRBJ2-1|TRBD2|-
TGTGCCAGCAGCTTAGAGATATCGGGACTAGCGGGCCACAATGAGCAGTTCTTC
CASSLEISGLAGHNEQFF
>TRBV6-1|TRBJ1-6|TRBD1|-
TGTGCCAGCAGTGAAGCGGCAGGGGGCTTTTCACCCCTCCACTTT
CASSEAAGGFSPLHF
>TRBV19|TRBJ2-3|TRBD1|-
TGTGCCAGTAGAGGCTTTCGCGACAGGGGGACAGATACGCAGTATTTT
CASRGFRDRGTDTQYF
>TRBV6-5|TRBJ2-5|-|-
TGTGCCAGCGGGAGGGGGAGGGAGACCCAGTACTTC
CASGRGRETQYF
>TRBV9|TRBJ2-1|-|-
TGTGCCAGCAGCGCCCGCCCCAGAACAGATTACAATGAGCAGTTCTTC
CASSARPRTDYNEQFF
>TRBV18|TRBJ2-7|-|-
TGTGCCAGCTCACCTTACAGCCTACCTCACGAGCAGTACTTC
CASSPYSLPHEQYF
>TRBV18|TRBJ2-2|-|once
TGTGCCAGCTCACTAGGCGCGAACACCGGGGAGCTGTTTTTT
CASSLGANTGELFF
>TRBV30|TRBJ1-2|TRBD1|-
TGTGCCTGGGCCCCCTTAGGGGGCGGCTATGGCTACACCTTC
CAWAPLGGGYGYTF
>TRBV19|TRBJ1-2|-|-
TGTGCCAGTAGTATAGATGAGGACCTCTATGGCTACACCTTC
CASSIDEDLYGYTF
>TRBV2|TRBJ2-2|TRBD2|-
TGTGCCAGCAGTGGGGGTTTAACTAGCGGGACCGGGGAGCTGTTTTTT
CASSGGLTSGTGELFF
>TRBV7-3|TRBJ2-1|TRBD1|-
TGTGCCAGCAGCCCCACGGACAGGGGGAATGAGCAGTTCTTC
CASSPTDRGNEQFF
>TRBV6-6|TRBJ1-6|TRBD1|-
TGTGCCATCAGTGAGTCCGACAGGGGCCTCAGCCCCCTCCACTTT
CAISESDRGLSPLHF
>TRBV5-1|TRBJ2-2|TRBD1|-
TGCGCCAGCAGCGCCCGACAGGGGTCCGGGGAGCTGTTTTTT
CASSARQGSGELFF
>TRBV7-3|TRBJ2-1|TRBD2|-
TGTGCCAGCAGCTTACGACTAGCGGGGTACAATGAGCAGTTCTTC
CASSLRLAGYNEQFF
>TRBV19|TRBJ2-7|-|few
TGTGCCAGTAGTATCTCGGACAGCGCCTACGAGCAGTACTTC
CASSISDSAYEQYF